The rows below give T cell receptor beta chains drawn from one sample of a study of CD8+ T cells in alopecia areata. The data were produced by immunoSEQ multiplex PCR, yet TCRdb's version contains in-frame clones alone and is incomplete. This table has about 210,000 clones, 35% to 40% appearing once. The sample was CD4+ T cells sorted from blood, taken between weeks 30 and 35, from a patient treated with tofacitinib. These receptors were collected from a human donor with alopecia areata. The CDR3 runs from the conserved cysteine through the conserved F or W. Rows may omit the clone size; those that give it use once, few, many or a size class.

few TRBV7-2 CASSLEGARGNTGELFF
NA TRBV5-1 CASSRDGSTDTQYF
NA TRBV5-4 CASSGQDATEAFF
once TRBV5-1 CASSLAGGNSPLHF
NA TRBV7-3 CASSGSRTSEAFF
NA TRBV30 CAWREAGGLSYNEQFF
NA TRBV7-2 CASSFLAQNYNEQFF
NA TRBV30 CAWSRGISEAFF
NA TRBV6-1 CASGPGHSYEQYF
many TRBV29-1 CSVDDSSYEQYF
NA TRBV27 CASSLQGIGELFF
few TRBV30 CAWSVRGIEQYF
NA TRBV6-5 CASRGAGFTDTQYF
NA TRBV19 CASSIGGLGNNEQFF
NA TRBV4-1 CASSHLADLSYNEQFF
NA TRBV4-1 CASSQGGARADEKLFF
NA TRBV7-9 CASSREHHGYTF
NA TRBV11-2 CASSLDRYEQYF
few TRBV30 CAWSPTGRANEKLFF
NA TRBV14 CASSHSRASGRVYNEQFF
NA TRBV7-9 CASSSGTGKNIQYF
NA TRBV9 CASSVDAGHQETQYF
NA TRBV19 CASRDTGNTEAFF
NA TRBV29-1 CSVEDTVNTEAFF
NA TRBV5-6 CASSHIGGDNSPLHF
NA TRBV18 CASSPILETQYF
NA TRBV7-9 CASSPGHTQETQYF
NA TRBV7-9 CASSPGTGDNSPLHF
NA TRBV6-6 CASSYLRDSESPLHF
NA TRBV29-1 CSVEVGYSGGYTEAFF
NA TRBV5-1 CASSSFGTLAYGYTF
NA TRBV30 CAWRRWTTALNTEAFF
NA TRBV4-1 CASSQDGQGVETQYF
few TRBV30 CAWSVRDTDTQYF
NA TRBV29-1 CSATRDYEQYF
few TRBV4-1 CASSHTGTRANEQFF
NA TRBV25-1 CASSPGLARYNEQFF
NA TRBV30 CAWSGSTRNQPQHF
NA TRBV30 CAWSVPGLAVFEQFF
few TRBV2 CASSERPPNTEAFF
few TRBV18 CASSPSWDRGSGNQPQHF
NA TRBV5-1 CASSFLGLPVGEQYF
NA TRBV10-3 CAISEPKPDRVGGYEQYF
many TRBV19 CASSLYPTGELFF
few TRBV30 CAWSQGGSNEKLFF
NA TRBV5-1 CASSLKANSYEQYF
few TRBV10-3 CAISDGQVGGYTF
NA TRBV11-2 CASSLRAEGYGYTF
NA TRBV27 CASSRGQGEFGYTF